Below, 21 T cell receptor beta chains from the same sample are listed, as sequenced in a study of identical twins (dated by TCRdb to 2015 to 2016). The library relied on 5' RACE. Sequencing was performed on an Illumina HiSeq 2000. The public reads were quality trimmed at Q25 with fastp and then assembled into clones with MiXCR by TCRdb, keeping productive beta chains. Every CDR3 protein is listed once, alongside the most common genes and DNA of its rows. For this sample the table gives some 730,000 distinct CDR3 sequences, of which roughly 18% were detected only once. 13% of the sample comes from the top ten. These same records also appear under a second study, on T cells expressing NK-cell markers.

Sequenced: PBMCs. All receptors come from a woman under 30 in good health.

In its sample, this clonotype was seen once. The chain links TRBV25-1 to TRBJ1-6; D not certain. V was trimmed by 6 bases and J by 6 bases, leaving 12 bases between them. The CDR3 is made up of 14 amino acids. The germline V gene encodes CDR1 MGHDK and CDR2 SYGVNS. DNA of the CDR3: TGTGCCAGCAGGACGGGGTTAACTAATTCACCCCTCCACTTT. Its protein is CASRTGLTNSPLHF.

To note about this clonotype: At one end, the junction sequence differs from germline, possibly due to a read error. J is TRBJ2-3 and V is TRBV5-1; D is unresolved. The germline V gene has CDR1 SGHRS and CDR2 YFSETQ. This CDR3 has 12 residues. In DNA, the CDR3 is TGCGCCAGGAGCTTGGCAGCAGATACGCAGTATTTT. Translated: CARSLAADTQYF.

This clonotype was observed at least ten times. The chain employs TRBV12-3 or TRBV12-4 and TRBJ2-5; TRBD2 matches at 12 bases. There are 15 residues in the CDR3. V gave up 5 bases and J gave up 4 bases; unmatched junction bases: 5. DNA for the CDR3: TGTGCCAGCAGTCCGACTAGCGGGAGCGGAGAGACCCAGTACTTC. Amino acids: CASSPTSGSGETQYF.

The chain recombines TRBV25-1 with TRBJ1-2; unclear D gene. CDR3 size: 13 residues. Trimming removed 0 bases at V and 4 bases at J, with 6 bases between. CDR1 and CDR2 (germline): MGHDK, SYGVNS. CDR3 in amino acids: CASSEYESYGYTF. In DNA, the CDR3 is TGTGCCAGCAGTGAATACGAGAGCTATGGCTACACCTTC.

This clonotype occurred a few times. The chain carries TRBV20-1 and TRBJ2-7; 11 nucleotides align to TRBD2. The germline V gene encodes CDR1 DFQATT and CDR2 SNEGSKA (reference sequence). V trimming: 5 bases; J trimming: 4 bases; junction bases outside the gene matches: 7. The CDR3 loop spans 14 amino acids. This CDR3 is CSAVTSGAAYEQYF. CDR3 coding DNA: TGCAGTGCTGTGACTAGCGGGGCGGCTTACGAGCAGTACTTC.

The chain couples TRBV5-4 to TRBJ2-1; TRBD2 matches at 13 bases. V was clipped by 5 bases and J by 2 bases; unmatched bases: 1. CDR3 size: 15 residues. Germline CDR1 and CDR2: SGHNT and YYREEE (reference sequence). The CDR3 protein is CASRLAGGAYNEQFF. The CDR3 nucleotides are TGTGCCAGCAGACTAGCGGGAGGGGCCTACAATGAGCAGTTCTTC.

This clonotype was picked up many times. The genes are TRBV12-3 or TRBV12-4 and TRBJ1-5, with 7 bases matching TRBD1. The CDR3 sequence is 16 residues long. J was trimmed by 4 bases and V by 6 bases; bases with no gene match: 12. The CDR3 protein is CASRARGTAMNQPQHF. In DNA, the CDR3 is TGTGCCAGCAGAGCCAGGGGGACGGCGATGAATCAGCCCCAGCATTTT.

This clonotype has just one count. V is TRBV2 and J is TRBJ2-3; D could derive from TRBD1 or TRBD2 (5 bases each). Germline V CDR1 and CDR2: SNHLY, FYNNEI. The CDR3 spans 14 residues. Trimming took off 0 bases at V and 5 bases at J, with 9 bases between the two ends. The CDR3 coding sequence is TGTGCCAGCAGTGAAGCCCCTGGGGGAGATACGCAGTATTTT. It is translated as CASSEAPGGDTQYF.

In its sample, this clonotype was seen a few times. The V call is TRBV3-1, the J call TRBJ2-7; unclear D gene. The CDR3 runs to 11 residues. V was shortened by 2 bases and J by 8 bases, with 7 bases between the two germline ends. In germline, CDR1 is LGHDT, CDR2 YNNKEL (reference sequence). The DNA for the CDR3 is TGTGCCAGCAGCCAAAGCGATAAGCAGTACTTC. This translates into CASSQSDKQYF.

V usage is TRBV12-3 or TRBV12-4 and J usage is TRBJ1-5, with 10 bases identical to TRBD1. V lost 6 bases, J lost 1 base, and 3 bases stayed unmatched. The CDR3 length is 15 residues. The CDR3 bases are TGTGCCAGCAGGGAGACAGGGGGCAGCAATCAGCCCCAGCATTTT. This codes for CASRETGGSNQPQHF.

This clonotype has ten or more counts. The CDR3 DNA is TGCAGTGCTGGCCAGGGGGCGAGTAGTGAAAAACTGTTTTTT. This encodes CSAGQGASSEKLFF. This chain links TRBV20-1 with TRBJ1-4; 8 bases map to TRBD1. The CDR3 has 14 residues. Germline V gene sequence: CDR1 DFQATT, CDR2 SNEGSKA (reference sequence). J lost 7 bases, V lost 5 bases, and 9 bases had no gene match.

This chain uses TRBV7-9 with TRBJ2-5, with 8 bases identical to TRBD2. The V segment lost 5 bases and the J segment 6 bases; nucleotides outside the gene matches: 5. CDR3 size: 13 residues. Germline lookup yields CDR1 SEHNR and CDR2 FQNEAQ (reference sequence). For the CDR3, the DNA is TGTGCCAGCAGCCCCATTAGCGGGAAGACCCAGTACTTC. The encoded protein is CASSPISGKTQYF.

The genes are TRBV6-2 or TRBV6-3 and TRBJ1-1, with 7 nucleotides matching TRBD1. The trim removed 6 bases at V and 4 bases at J, leaving 5 bases unmatched. The CDR3 has 13 residues. Germline V gene lookup returns CDR1 MNHEY and CDR2 SVGEGT. CDR3 sequence (DNA): TGTGCCAGCAGAATTCAGGGGGGCACTGAAGCTTTCTTT. Translation: CASRIQGGTEAFF.

In DNA form, the CDR3 reads TGTGCCAGCAGTAGAGGGGGGGTATCTCCTGAAGCTTTCTTT. Translation gives CASSRGGVSPEAFF. V gene TRBV12-3 or TRBV12-4 combines with J gene TRBJ1-1; tentative D call: TRBD1 (6 bases). V lost 5 bases and J lost 6, with 16 bases in between. There are 14 residues in the CDR3.

This clonotype was found a few times. V usage is TRBV20-1 and J usage is TRBJ2-7; 7 bases agree with TRBD2. The V gene's germline CDR1 is DFQATT and CDR2 SNEGSKA (reference sequence). CDR3 length: 15 amino acids. Trimming cost V 0 bases and J 3 bases; bases outside gene matches: 8. CDR3 residues: CSARDLTRGDYEQYF. DNA for the CDR3: TGCAGTGCTAGAGACCTCACCCGGGGGGACTACGAGCAGTACTTC.

This clonotype was found a few times. V and J are TRBV5-1 and TRBJ1-4, with D unclear. This CDR3 contains 17 residues. The germline V and J ends were trimmed by 0 bases and 0 bases, with 12 bases remaining between them. CDR1 and CDR2 from the germline V gene are SGHRS and YFSETQ. The CDR3 DNA is TGCGCCAGCAGCTTGGAGGGCAGCCCCACAACTAATGAAAAACTGTTTTTT. Translating it yields CASSLEGSPTTNEKLFF.

This chain links TRBV6-5 with TRBJ2-2, with TRBD1 matching over 8 bases. V gave up 1 base and J gave up 4 bases; unmatched junction bases: 5. The CDR3 has 16 residues. Germline CDR1 and CDR2: MNHEY and SVGAGI. CDR3 protein: CASSYLDRVSTGELFF. CDR3 DNA: TGTGCCAGCAGTTACTTGGACAGGGTTTCCACCGGGGAGCTGTTTTTT.

V is TRBV20-1 and J is TRBJ2-1, with D tentatively TRBD1 or TRBD2 (5 bases each). The V end lost 1 base, the J end lost 1 base, and 11 bases lay between the germline ends. The CDR3 covers 15 residues. CDR1 and CDR2 from the germline V gene are DFQATT and SNEGSKA (reference sequence). The CDR3 loop is CSARGDPFSYNEQFF. CDR3 nucleotides: TGCAGTGCTAGAGGGGACCCCTTTTCCTACAATGAGCAGTTCTTC.

The rearrangement joins TRBV7-9 to TRBJ1-1; D ambiguous. The CDR3 has 12 amino acids. V lost 5 bases and J lost 7, with 11 bases in between. CDR1 is SEHNR and CDR2 is FQNEAQ in the germline V gene (reference sequence). CDR3 amino acids: CASSRDTNEAFF. DNA of the CDR3: TGTGCCAGCAGCCGAGACACTAATGAAGCTTTCTTT.

This clonotype appeared a few times. The chain carries TRBV20-1 and TRBJ2-1; TRBD1 matches 9 bases. Trimming took 6 bases from V and 4 from J; bases not matched to a gene: 7. This CDR3 is 14 amino acids long. CDR1 is DFQATT and CDR2 is SNEGSKA in the germline V gene (reference sequence). CDR3 sequence: CSASGQGLYNEQFF. The CDR3 DNA is TGCAGTGCCTCCGGACAGGGGTTGTACAATGAGCAGTTCTTC.

Many counts were recorded for this clonotype. The gene calls are TRBV5-1 and TRBJ2-5; 8 bases line up with TRBD1. Trimming cost V 5 bases and J 4 bases; bases outside gene matches: 10. The CDR3 length is 15 residues. Germline lookup yields CDR1 SGHRS and CDR2 YFSETQ. The CDR3 coding sequence is TGCGCCAGCAGTTTTGGACAGGGAAAGTTAGAGACCCAGTACTTC. Translating it yields CASSFGQGKLETQYF. The variable domain in full, with the rest retrieved from reference TRBV5-1 and TRBJ2-5, is KAGVTQTPRYLIKTRGQQVTLSCSPISGHRSVSWYQQTPGQGLQFLFEYFSETQRNKGNFPGRFSGRQFSNSRSEMNVSTLELGDSALYLCASSFGQGKLETQYFGPGTRLLVL.